A selection of T cell receptor beta chains follows, all from one sample in a study of early T cells in non-severe SARS-CoV-2 infection. TCRdb reprocessed the 5' RACE reads via MiXCR and lists one record per CDR3 protein. There are about 49,000 distinct CDR3 sequences in the sample; less than 15% occur only once, and approximately 2.5% lies in the top ten. Sequenced here: whole blood, sampled at baseline. These TCRs come from an adult who was a healthcare worker with PCR-confirmed SARS-CoV-2 infection or an uninfected control (not recorded which). Both conserved end residues are part of each CDR3. The order of the fields is clone size, V gene, J gene, D gene, CDR3 protein, CDR3 DNA. D genes are given only for firm matches. Clone size is stated in some rows and not others, as once, few, many or a class when expanded.

-	TRBV7-9	TRBJ2-3	TRBD1	CASSSTFQLTGADTQYF	TGTGCCAGCAGCTCAACCTTCCAGTTAACAGGGGCAGATACGCAGTATTTT
few	TRBV28	TRBJ2-7	-	CASSLSSSTGRRGEQYF	TGTGCCAGCAGCCTAAGCTCCTCGACAGGACGTCGGGGCGAGCAGTACTTC
few	TRBV7-6	TRBJ2-1	TRBD2	CASSLGTSGSSYNEQFF	TGTGCCAGCAGCCTCGGGACTAGCGGGAGTTCCTACAATGAGCAGTTCTTC
few	TRBV4-2	TRBJ1-1	-	CASSQEDPGREAFF	TGTGCCAGCAGCCAAGAGGATCCAGGGAGGGAAGCTTTCTTT
-	TRBV18	TRBJ2-7	-	CASSRRYEIYEQYF	TGTGCCAGCTCCCGTCGATATGAGATCTACGAGCAGTACTTC
-	TRBV20-1	TRBJ2-1	-	CSARLLSNEQFF	TGCAGTGCTCGGCTCCTGTCAAATGAGCAGTTCTTC
many	TRBV5-6	TRBJ2-3	-	CASRQGTGGDTQYF	TGTGCCAGCAGACAGGGGACCGGGGGAGATACGCAGTATTTT
few	TRBV4-3	TRBJ2-7	-	CASSTTAFPYEQYF	TGCGCCAGCAGCACGACAGCATTCCCCTACGAGCAGTACTTC
-	TRBV21-1	TRBJ2-2	-	CASSKEVGSEAGNTGELFF	TGTGCCAGCAGCAAAGAGGTCGGGTCAGAAGCGGGAAACACCGGGGAGCTGTTTTTT
-	TRBV9	TRBJ1-1	TRBD1	CASSSGTGGMNTEAFF	TGTGCCAGCAGTTCCGGGACAGGGGGCATGAACACTGAAGCTTTCTTT
few	TRBV5-1	TRBJ1-5	-	CASSLGEINQPQHF	TGCGCCAGCAGCTTAGGGGAAATCAATCAGCCCCAGCATTTT
few	TRBV4-2	TRBJ2-7	TRBD2	CASSQLLGTSAYEQYF	TGTGCCAGCAGCCAACTTTTGGGGACTAGCGCCTACGAGCAGTACTTC
few	TRBV28	TRBJ1-6	TRBD1	CASRERDRANSPLHF	TGTGCCAGCAGGGAAAGGGACAGGGCGAATTCACCCCTCCACTTT
many	TRBV20-1	TRBJ2-7	TRBD2	CSVGLAGPYEQYF	TGCAGTGTCGGATTAGCGGGACCCTACGAGCAGTACTTC
many	TRBV6-5	TRBJ2-3	TRBD2	CASSWASGRADTQYF	TGTGCCAGCAGTTGGGCTAGCGGGAGGGCAGATACGCAGTATTTT
-	TRBV6-6	TRBJ2-6	-	CASSPQPLSHSGANVLTF	TGTGCCAGCAGCCCCCAGCCCTTATCCCACTCTGGGGCCAACGTCCTGACTTTC
few	TRBV20-1	TRBJ2-5	TRBD2	CSARATSGRDLGQETQYF	TGCAGTGCTAGAGCTACTAGCGGGAGGGATTTGGGCCAAGAGACCCAGTACTTC
-	TRBV5-6	TRBJ1-1	-	CASSLVNENTEAFF	TGTGCCAGCAGCTTGGTTAACGAGAACACTGAAGCTTTCTTT
few	TRBV3-1	TRBJ2-3	TRBD2	CASSRSGTSTDTQYF	TGTGCCAGCAGCCGCAGCGGGACTAGCACAGATACGCAGTATTTT
-	TRBV28	TRBJ2-7	-	CASSSRRDVYEQYF	TGTGCCAGCAGTTCTCGCAGGGACGTCTACGAGCAGTACTTC
-	TRBV27	TRBJ2-5	TRBD1	CASSEGQGFGETQYF	TGTGCCAGCAGCGAGGGACAGGGATTCGGAGAGACCCAGTACTTC
few	TRBV20-1	TRBJ2-1	TRBD1	CSARARGTGRGNEQFF	TGCAGTGCTAGAGCAAGGGGGACAGGGCGAGGCAATGAGCAGTTCTTC
-	TRBV6-2/TRBV6-3	TRBJ2-2	TRBD2	CASSRTSGRDTGELFF	TGTGCCAGCAGTAGGACTAGCGGGAGAGATACCGGGGAGCTGTTTTTT
-	TRBV9	TRBJ2-7	-	CASSGTEIGQYF	TGTGCCAGCAGCGGGACAGAGATCGGGCAGTACTTC
many	TRBV12-3/TRBV12-4	TRBJ2-3	-	CASSLTGFTQYF	TGTGCCAGCAGTTTGACCGGGTTTACGCAGTATTTT
-	TRBV12-3/TRBV12-4	TRBJ2-1	TRBD2	CASSLQAGVSNEQFF	TGTGCCAGCAGTTTACAAGCGGGAGTATCAAATGAGCAGTTCTTC